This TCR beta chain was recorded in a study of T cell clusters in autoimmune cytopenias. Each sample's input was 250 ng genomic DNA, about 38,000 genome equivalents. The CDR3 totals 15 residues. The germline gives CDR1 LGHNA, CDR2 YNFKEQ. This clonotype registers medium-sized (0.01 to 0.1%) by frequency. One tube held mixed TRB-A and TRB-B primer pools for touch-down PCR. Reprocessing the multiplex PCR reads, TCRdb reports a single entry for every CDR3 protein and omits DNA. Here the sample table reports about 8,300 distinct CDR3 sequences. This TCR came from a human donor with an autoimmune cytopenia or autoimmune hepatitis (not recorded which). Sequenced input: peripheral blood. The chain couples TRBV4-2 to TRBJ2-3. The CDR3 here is CASSQGQPSTDTQYF.